The present T cell receptor beta chain was sequenced within a study of shared clonotypes between healthy human individuals. General study results and limits: Sampling used blood alone; tissue repertoires probably differ. A reduction in generation probabilities was seen for non-shared clonotypes relative to those shared by all four donors. Around 5% of naive CD4 clonotypes were common to several donors.

The CDR3 covers 13 residues. Germline CDR1 KGHSH, CDR2 LQKENI. Trimming took 2 bases from V and 4 from J, leaving 8 bases between them. On this clone: Its antigen remains unidentified. This same CDR3 is encoded by further DNA sequences in the sample.

The authors' processing: Junction-only sequences without quality scores came from ImmunoSEQ, so filtering differed. Using immunoSEQ multiplex PCR, the repertoire was profiled, and TCRdb retains in-frame clones only, with some absent. Clone size and the V and J calls come from that table; the DNA yielded D and trimming. Of roughly 2 million clones in the sample, 95% were seen once. V gene TRBV18 combines with J gene TRBJ2-5, with a tentative D call TRBD1 (5 bases). The origin of this receptor is a man aged 18 to 30 in good health. Sequencing was carried out using naive CD4+ T cells sorted from blood. The sample's subset: CD45RA+ positively selected. CDR3 nucleotides: TGTGCCAGCTCACCAGGGCAGGGAGAGACCCAGTACTTC. It specifies CASSPGQGETQYF. Supplemented by reference TRBV18 and TRBJ2-5, the full variable domain reads NAGVMQNPRHLVRRRGQEARLRCSPMKGHSHVYWYRQLPEEGLKFMVYLQKENIIDESGMPKERFSAEFPKEGPSILRIQQVVRGDSAAYFCASSPGQGETQYFGPGTRLLVL.